The T cell receptor (beta chain) described here comes from a study of cytomegalovirus exposure and HLA in healthy donors. Study-wide background: It was reported in a later analysis that the approximately 120 validation repertoires used the same platform as the 550 to 800 first-cohort repertoires.

Remarks on this clone: Its antigen remains unidentified.

The protocol was immunoSEQ multiplex PCR, while the TCRdb copy is restricted to in-frame clones and leaves out a portion. The sample includes over 75,000 clones, roughly 93% seen only once; the top ten take roughly 2.1%. The donors were part of the approximately 120-subject validation cohort, which stood apart from the approximately 640-subject first cohort. Study conclusions and caveats: Investigators reported approximately 150 TCR beta chains as tied to cytomegalovirus.

Sequenced input: PBMCs. The TCR originated in a man aged 25-45 years in good health and CMV-seronegative.

CDR3 amino acids: CASSLMTGAETQYF. The CDR3 bases are TGTGCCAGCAGTTTAATGACAGGGGCAGAGACCCAGTACTTC. The chain combines TRBV28 with TRBJ2-5; 8 nucleotides agree with TRBD1. The CDR3 sequence is 14 residues long. The germline gives CDR1 MDHEN, CDR2 SYDVKM. Germline trimming cut 2 bases from V and 4 bases from J; bases unmatched to any gene: 3.